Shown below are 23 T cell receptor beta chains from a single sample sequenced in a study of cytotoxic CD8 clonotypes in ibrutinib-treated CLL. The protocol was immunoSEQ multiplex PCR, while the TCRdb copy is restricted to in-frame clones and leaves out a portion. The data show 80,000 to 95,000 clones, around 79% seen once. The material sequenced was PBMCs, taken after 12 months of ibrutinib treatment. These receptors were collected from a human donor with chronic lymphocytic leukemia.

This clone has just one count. The chain's CDR3 is CASSYPDTGELFF. As DNA, the CDR3 is TGTGCCAGCAGTTACCCCGACACCGGGGAGCTGTTTTTT. The V call is TRBV6-6, the J call TRBJ2-2; D gene unclear. This CDR3 is built from 13 residues. In germline, CDR1 is MNHNY, CDR2 SVGAGI (reference sequence). With 2 bases removed from V and 3 bases from J, the gap between germline ends came to 4 bases.

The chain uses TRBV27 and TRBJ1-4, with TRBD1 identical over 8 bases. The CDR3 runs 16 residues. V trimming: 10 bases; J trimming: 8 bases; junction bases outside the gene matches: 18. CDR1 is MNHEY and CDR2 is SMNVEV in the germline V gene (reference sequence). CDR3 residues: CATRPRAGGATEKLFF. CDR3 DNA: TGTGCCACCAGGCCCCGCGCAGGGGGCGCGACGGAAAAACTGTTTTTT.

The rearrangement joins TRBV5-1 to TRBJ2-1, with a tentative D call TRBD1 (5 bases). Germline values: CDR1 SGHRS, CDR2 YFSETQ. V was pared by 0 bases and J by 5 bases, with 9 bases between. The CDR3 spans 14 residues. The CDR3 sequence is CASSLGQRNNEQFF. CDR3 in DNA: TGCGCCAGCAGCTTGGGACAGAGAAACAATGAGCAGTTCTTC.

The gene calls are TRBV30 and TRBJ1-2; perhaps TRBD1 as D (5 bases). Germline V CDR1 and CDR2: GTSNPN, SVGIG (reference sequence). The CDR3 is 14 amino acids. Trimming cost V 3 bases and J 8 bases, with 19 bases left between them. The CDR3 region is CAWRQRGYLRGYTF. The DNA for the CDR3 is TGTGCCTGGAGGCAAAGGGGTTATCTGCGGGGCTACACCTTC.

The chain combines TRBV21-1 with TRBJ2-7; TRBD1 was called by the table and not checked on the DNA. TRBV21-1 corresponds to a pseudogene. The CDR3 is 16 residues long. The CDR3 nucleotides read TGTGCCAGCAGCAAACCCGGCCAGGGCTTACTGGGTGGGCAGTACTTC. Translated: CASSKPGQGLLGGQYF.

The CDR3: CASSVGLAGGGSYNEQFF. The CDR3, as DNA: TGTGCCAGCAGCGTGGGGCTAGCGGGAGGAGGCTCCTACAATGAGCAGTTCTTC. The chain carries TRBV9 and TRBJ2-1; TRBD2 matches 11 bases. The V and J ends lost 2 bases and 0 bases, in that order; junction bases with no gene match: 7. The CDR3 has 18 amino acids. Germline V gene lookup returns CDR1 SGDLS and CDR2 YYNGEE.

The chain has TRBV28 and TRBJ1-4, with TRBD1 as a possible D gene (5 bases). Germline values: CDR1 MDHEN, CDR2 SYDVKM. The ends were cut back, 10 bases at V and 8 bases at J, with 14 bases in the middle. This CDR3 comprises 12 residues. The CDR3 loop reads CATLGTTEKLFF. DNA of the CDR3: TGTGCCACCCTAGGGACTACCGAAAAACTGTTTTTT. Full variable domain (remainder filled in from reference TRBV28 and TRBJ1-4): DVKVTQSSRYLVKRTGEKVFLECVQDMDHENMFWYRQDPGLGLRLIYFSYDVKMKEKGDIPEGYSVSREKKERFSLILESASTNQTSMYLCATLGTTEKLFFGSGTQLSVL.

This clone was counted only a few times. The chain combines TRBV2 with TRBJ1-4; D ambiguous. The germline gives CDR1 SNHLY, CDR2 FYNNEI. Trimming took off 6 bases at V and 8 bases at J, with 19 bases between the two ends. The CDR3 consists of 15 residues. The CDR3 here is CASRARPGGAEKLFF. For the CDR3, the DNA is TGTGCCAGCAGGGCCCGCCCGGGCGGAGCGGAAAAACTGTTTTTT.

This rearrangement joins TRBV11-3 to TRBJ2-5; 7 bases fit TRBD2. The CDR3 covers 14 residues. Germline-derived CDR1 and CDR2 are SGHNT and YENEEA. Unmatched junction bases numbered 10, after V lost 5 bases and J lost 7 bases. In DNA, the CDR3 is TGTGCCAGCAGCCCCGGGGGGACCCCGGGGACCCAGTACTTC. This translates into CASSPGGTPGTQYF.

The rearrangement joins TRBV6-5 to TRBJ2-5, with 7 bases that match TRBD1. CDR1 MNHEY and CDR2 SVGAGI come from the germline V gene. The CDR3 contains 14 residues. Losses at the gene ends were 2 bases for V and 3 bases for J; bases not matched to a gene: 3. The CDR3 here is CASSYRDSKETQYF. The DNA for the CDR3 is TGTGCCAGCAGTTACCGGGACAGTAAAGAGACCCAGTACTTC.

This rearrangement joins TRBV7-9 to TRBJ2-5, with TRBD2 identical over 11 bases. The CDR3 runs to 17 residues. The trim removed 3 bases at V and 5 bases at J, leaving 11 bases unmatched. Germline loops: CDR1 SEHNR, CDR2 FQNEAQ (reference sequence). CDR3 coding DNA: TGTGCCAGCAGCTTTGGTAGCGGGAGGGCCGCGGGTGAGACCCAGTACTTC. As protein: CASSFGSGRAAGETQYF.

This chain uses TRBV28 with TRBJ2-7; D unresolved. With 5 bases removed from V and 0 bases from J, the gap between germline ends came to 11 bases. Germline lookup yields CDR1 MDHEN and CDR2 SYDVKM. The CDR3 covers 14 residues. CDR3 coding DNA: TGTGCCAGCAGTCCTCCGACTGGCTCCTACGAGCAGTACTTC. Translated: CASSPPTGSYEQYF.

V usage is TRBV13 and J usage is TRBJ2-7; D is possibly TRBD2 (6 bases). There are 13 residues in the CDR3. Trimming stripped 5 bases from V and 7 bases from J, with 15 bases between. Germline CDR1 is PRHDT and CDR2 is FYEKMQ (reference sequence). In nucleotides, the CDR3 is TGTGCCAGCAGCCCCCGGGACTCGTGGGAGCAGTACTTC. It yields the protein CASSPRDSWEQYF.

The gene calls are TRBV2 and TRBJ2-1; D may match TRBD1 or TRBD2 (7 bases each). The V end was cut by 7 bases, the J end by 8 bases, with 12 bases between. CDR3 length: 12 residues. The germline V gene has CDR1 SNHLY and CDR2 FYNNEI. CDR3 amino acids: CASKGGGDEQFF. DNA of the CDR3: TGTGCCAGCAAGGGAGGGGGCGATGAGCAGTTCTTC.

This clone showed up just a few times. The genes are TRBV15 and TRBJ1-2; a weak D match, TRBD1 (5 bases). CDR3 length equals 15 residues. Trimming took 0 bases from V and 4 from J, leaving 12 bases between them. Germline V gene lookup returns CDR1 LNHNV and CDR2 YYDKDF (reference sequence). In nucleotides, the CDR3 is TGTGCCACCAGCAGAGATTCATCAGGGAGCTATGGCTACACCTTC. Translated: CATSRDSSGSYGYTF.

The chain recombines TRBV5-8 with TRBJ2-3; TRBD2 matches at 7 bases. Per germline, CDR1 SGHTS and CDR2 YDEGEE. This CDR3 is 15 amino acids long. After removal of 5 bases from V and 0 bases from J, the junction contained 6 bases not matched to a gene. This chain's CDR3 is CASRRLARSTDTQYF. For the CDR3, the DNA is TGTGCCAGCAGGCGACTAGCCCGGAGCACAGATACGCAGTATTTT.

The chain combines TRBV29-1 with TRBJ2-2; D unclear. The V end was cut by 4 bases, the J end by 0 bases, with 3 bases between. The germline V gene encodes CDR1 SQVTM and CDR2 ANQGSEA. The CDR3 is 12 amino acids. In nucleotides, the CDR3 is TGCAGCGTTGCACCGAACACCGGGGAGCTGTTTTTT. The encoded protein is CSVAPNTGELFF.

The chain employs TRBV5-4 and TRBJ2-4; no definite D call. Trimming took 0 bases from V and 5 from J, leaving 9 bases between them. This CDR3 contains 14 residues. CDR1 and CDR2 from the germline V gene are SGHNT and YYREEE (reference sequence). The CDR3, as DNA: TGTGCCAGCAGCTTGGCTCGGACCGAAAACATTCAGTACTTC. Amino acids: CASSLARTENIQYF.

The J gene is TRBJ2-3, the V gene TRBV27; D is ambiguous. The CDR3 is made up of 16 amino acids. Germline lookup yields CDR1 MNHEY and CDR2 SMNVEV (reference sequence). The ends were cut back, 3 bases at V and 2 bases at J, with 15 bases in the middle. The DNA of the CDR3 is TGTGCCAGCAGTTTGGTCATGGCCCCCTCCACAGATACGCAGTATTTT. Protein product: CASSLVMAPSTDTQYF.

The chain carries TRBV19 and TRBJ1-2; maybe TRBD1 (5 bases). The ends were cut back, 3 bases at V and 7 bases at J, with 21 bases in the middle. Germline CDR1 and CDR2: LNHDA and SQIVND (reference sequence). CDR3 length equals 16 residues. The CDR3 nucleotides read TGTGCCAGTAGTATCCCCAGGGACCCTTTCTTAGGTGGCTACACCTTC. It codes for CASSIPRDPFLGGYTF. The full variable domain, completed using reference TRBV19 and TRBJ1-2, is DGGITQSPKYLFRKEGQNVTLSCEQNLNHDAMYWYRQDPGQGLRLIYYSQIVNDFQKGDIAEGYSVSREKKESFPLTVTSAQKNPTAFYLCASSIPRDPFLGGYTFGSGTRLTVV.

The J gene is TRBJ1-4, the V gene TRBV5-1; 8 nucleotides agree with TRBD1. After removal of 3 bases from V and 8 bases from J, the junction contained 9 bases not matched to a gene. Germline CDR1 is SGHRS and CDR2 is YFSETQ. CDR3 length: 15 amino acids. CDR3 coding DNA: TGCGCCAGCAGCTCGCAGGGGGCAGGAGGAGAAAAACTGTTTTTT. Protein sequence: CASSSQGAGGEKLFF.

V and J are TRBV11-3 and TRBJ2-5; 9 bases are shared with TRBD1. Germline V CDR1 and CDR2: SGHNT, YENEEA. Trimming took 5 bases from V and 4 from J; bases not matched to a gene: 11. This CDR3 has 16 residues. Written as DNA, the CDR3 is TGTGCCAGCAGCCCGGGGGACAGGGAGGGAGGAGAGACCCAGTACTTC. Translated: CASSPGDREGGETQYF.

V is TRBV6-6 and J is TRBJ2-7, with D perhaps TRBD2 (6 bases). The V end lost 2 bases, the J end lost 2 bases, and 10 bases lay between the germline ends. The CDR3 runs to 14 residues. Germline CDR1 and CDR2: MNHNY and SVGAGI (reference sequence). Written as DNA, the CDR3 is TGTGCCAGCAGTTACGGGCGGGGAGCCTACGAGCAGTACTTC. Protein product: CASSYGRGAYEQYF.